Shown below are 3 T cell receptor beta chains from a single sample sequenced in a study of blood T cell repertoires in COVID-19. Only in-frame clones appear in the TCRdb table, and some are missing; sequencing was by immunoSEQ multiplex PCR. The table has around 70,000 clones, roughly 81% seen once. Sequencing used peripheral blood. The receptor source for this set is a man in his 70s with acute or convalescent COVID-19.

Written as DNA, the CDR3 is TGTGCCAGCTCACCCGAAGCGGGAATGAACACTGAAGCTTTCTTT. Its translation: CASSPEAGMNTEAFF. The chain carries TRBV18 and TRBJ1-1, with no clear D. The V and J ends lost 3 bases and 0 bases respectively, with 11 bases between them. Germline V lookup: CDR1 KGHSH, CDR2 LQKENI. CDR3 size: 15 residues.

This chain joins TRBV28 and TRBJ1-5; perhaps TRBD1 as D (6 bases). V was pared by 7 bases and J by 4 bases, with 17 bases between. Germline V gene lookup returns CDR1 MDHEN and CDR2 SYDVKM. There are 15 residues in the CDR3. The CDR3 DNA is TGTGCCAGCAACCCCCTTGGGGGCGCGAATCAGCCCCAGCATTTT. Protein product: CASNPLGGANQPQHF.

The gene calls are TRBV11-2 and TRBJ2-1; 7 nucleotides match TRBD1. CDR3 length: 17 amino acids. The germline V gene has CDR1 SGHAT and CDR2 FQNNGV. The V and J ends lost 3 bases and 4 bases, in that order; junction bases with no gene match: 12. CDR3 region: CASSFRPSGQLYNEQFF. The CDR3 DNA sequence: TGTGCCAGCAGCTTCCGACCGTCGGGACAGCTTTACAATGAGCAGTTCTTC.